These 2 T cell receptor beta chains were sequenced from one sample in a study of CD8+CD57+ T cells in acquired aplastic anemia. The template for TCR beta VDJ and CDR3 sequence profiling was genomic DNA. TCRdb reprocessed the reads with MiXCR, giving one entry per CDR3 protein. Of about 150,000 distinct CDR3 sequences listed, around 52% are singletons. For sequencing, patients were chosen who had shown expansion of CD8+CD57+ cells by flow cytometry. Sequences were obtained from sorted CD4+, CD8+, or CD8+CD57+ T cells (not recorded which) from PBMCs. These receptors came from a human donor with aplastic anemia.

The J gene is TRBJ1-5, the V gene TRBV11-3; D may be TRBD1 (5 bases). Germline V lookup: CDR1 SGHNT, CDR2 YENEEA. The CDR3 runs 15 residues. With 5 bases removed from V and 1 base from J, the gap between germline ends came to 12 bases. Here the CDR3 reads CASSPQGESNQPQHF. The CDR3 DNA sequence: TGTGCCAGCAGCCCTCAGGGAGAGAGCAATCAGCCCCAGCATTTT.

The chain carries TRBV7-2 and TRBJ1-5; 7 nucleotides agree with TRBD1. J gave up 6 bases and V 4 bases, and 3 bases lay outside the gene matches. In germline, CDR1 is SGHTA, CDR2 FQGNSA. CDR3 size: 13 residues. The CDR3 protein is CASSYRGGQPQHF. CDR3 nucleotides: TGTGCCAGCAGCTACAGGGGAGGTCAGCCCCAGCATTTT.